At least ten counts were recorded for the clone carrying this TCR beta chain. As yet, its antigen is unknown. The data originate from a study of early T cells in non-severe SARS-CoV-2 infection. Overall study: Chains were not paired, and sequencing was done on bulk RNA from unsorted whole blood.

V lost 0 bases, J lost 4 bases, and 13 bases lay in between. The CDR3 extends over 15 amino acids. Germline V gene lookup returns CDR1 SGHNT and CDR2 YYREEE (reference sequence). Study results and limitations: Missing private and CD4 specificities, VDJdb matching favored anti-spike CD8 responses.

Unique molecular identifiers were affixed to single, distinct cDNA molecules. From the 5' RACE reads, TCRdb called clonotypes with MiXCR, one entry per CDR3 protein. The table has fewer than 85,000 distinct CDR3 sequences, 12% seen once. The clonotype comes from an adult who was a healthcare worker with PCR-confirmed SARS-CoV-2 infection or an uninfected control (not recorded which). Sequencing was done on a sample of whole blood. The chain has TRBV5-4 and TRBJ1-2; a possible D gene is TRBD1 (6 bases). The CDR3 sequence: CASSLADSPFYGYTF. CDR3 DNA: TGTGCCAGCAGCTTGGCGGACAGCCCTTTCTATGGCTACACCTTC.